This entry features one TCR beta chain sequence. This CDR3 has 15 residues. The V and J ends lost 4 bases and 4 bases respectively, with 13 bases between them. Germline V CDR1 and CDR2: MDHEN, SYDVKM. The sample is drawn from a study of blood T cell repertoires in COVID-19. On the study more broadly: The United States, Italy and Spain supplied acute and convalescent COVID-19 samples. PBMCs, B-cell-depleted T cells, or T cells were the source of the cDNA or gDNA that made up the material.

TCRdb keeps only in-frame clones here, not all; method: immunoSEQ multiplex PCR. In the table there are approximately 230,000 clones, around 90% of which are singletons. The source material was peripheral blood. The source of this sequence is a man older than 75 with acute or convalescent COVID-19. The J gene is TRBJ1-4, the V gene TRBV28, with D perhaps matching TRBD1 (6 bases). DNA for the CDR3: TGTGCCAGCAGTTCACTCAGGGGCAATAATGAAAAACTGTTTTTT. Translating it yields CASSSLRGNNEKLFF.